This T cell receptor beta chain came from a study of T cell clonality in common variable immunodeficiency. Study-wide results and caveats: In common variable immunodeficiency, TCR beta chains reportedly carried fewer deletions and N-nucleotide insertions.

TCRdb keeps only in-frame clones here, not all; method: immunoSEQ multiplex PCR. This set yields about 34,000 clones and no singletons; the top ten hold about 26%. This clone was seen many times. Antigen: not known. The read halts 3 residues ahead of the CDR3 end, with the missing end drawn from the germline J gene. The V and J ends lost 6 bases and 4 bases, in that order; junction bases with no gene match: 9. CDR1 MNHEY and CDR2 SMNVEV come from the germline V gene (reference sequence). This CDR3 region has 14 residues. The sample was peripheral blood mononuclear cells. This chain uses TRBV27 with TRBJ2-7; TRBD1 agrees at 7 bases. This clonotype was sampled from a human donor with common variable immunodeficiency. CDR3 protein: CASRVRQGGYEQYF. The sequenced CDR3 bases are TGTGCCAGCAGGGTGAGACAGGGCGGGTACGAG.